Below are 5 T cell receptor beta chains sequenced from a single sample in a study of cytomegalovirus exposure and HLA in healthy donors. Primers for the PCR totalled 60 Vbeta and 13 Jbeta. Data came from immunoSEQ multiplex PCR; TCRdb stores just in-frame clones and leaves some out. The sample consists of approximately 220,000 clones, around 80% of them appearing once. The sequencing sample was made of PBMCs. The source of these receptors is a man aged 35-49 years in good health and CMV-seronegative.

This sequence joins TRBV19 and TRBJ2-2, with 8 bases that match TRBD2. This CDR3 has 16 residues. Germline values: CDR1 LNHDA, CDR2 SQIVND (reference sequence). V lost 5 bases, J lost 5 bases, and 10 bases stayed unmatched. The CDR3 region has the DNA TGTGCCAGTAGTCCCCTCAGCGGGAGTGTAACCGGGGAGCTGTTTTTT. Amino acid sequence: CASSPLSGSVTGELFF.

The V and J genes are TRBV19 and TRBJ1-1, with TRBD1 matching 10 bases. The CDR3 spans 15 residues. In germline, CDR1 is LNHDA, CDR2 SQIVND (reference sequence). The V segment lost 6 bases and the J segment 3 bases; nucleotides outside the gene matches: 7. CDR3 sequence (DNA): TGTGCCAGTAGGGGACAGGGGAAGGGTTACACTGAAGCTTTCTTT. Amino acids: CASRGQGKGYTEAFF.

For this clone: The sample contains more than one DNA sequence encoding this CDR3. V is TRBV6-1 and J is TRBJ2-7; D may be TRBD1 (5 bases). This CDR3 is 12 amino acids long. V lost 2 bases and J lost 4, with 6 bases in between. Germline CDR1 MNHNS, CDR2 SASEGT. The CDR3 DNA sequence: TGTGCCAGCAGTGAAAGGGGATACGAGCAGTACTTC. Translated, it gives CASSERGYEQYF.

V and J are TRBV9 and TRBJ2-1, with TRBD2 matching 11 bases. This CDR3 has 18 residues. The J segment lost 0 bases and the V segment lost 0 bases, leaving 5 bases of the junction unmatched. Germline V gene sequence: CDR1 SGDLS, CDR2 YYNGEE. CDR3 region: CASSVDNSGGVSYNEQFF. DNA of the CDR3: TGTGCCAGCAGCGTAGATAATAGCGGGGGGGTCTCCTACAATGAGCAGTTCTTC. Full variable domain (outside the CDR3, taken from reference TRBV9 and TRBJ2-1): DSGVTQTPKHLITATGQRVTLRCSPRSGDLSVYWYQQSLDQGLQFLIQYYNGEERAKGNILERFSAQQFPDLHSELNLSSLELGDSALYFCASSVDNSGGVSYNEQFFGPGTRLTVL.

The genes are TRBV10-3 and TRBJ1-6; 9 nucleotides match TRBD1. The CDR3 consists of 16 residues. The germline V gene has CDR1 ENHRY and CDR2 SYGVKD. The ends lost 3 bases at V and 7 bases at J; junction bases unmatched: 7. The CDR3 nucleotides are TGTGCCATCAGTGATTCCTCCGGGACAGGGAATTCACCCCTCCACTTT. Its translation: CAISDSSGTGNSPLHF.